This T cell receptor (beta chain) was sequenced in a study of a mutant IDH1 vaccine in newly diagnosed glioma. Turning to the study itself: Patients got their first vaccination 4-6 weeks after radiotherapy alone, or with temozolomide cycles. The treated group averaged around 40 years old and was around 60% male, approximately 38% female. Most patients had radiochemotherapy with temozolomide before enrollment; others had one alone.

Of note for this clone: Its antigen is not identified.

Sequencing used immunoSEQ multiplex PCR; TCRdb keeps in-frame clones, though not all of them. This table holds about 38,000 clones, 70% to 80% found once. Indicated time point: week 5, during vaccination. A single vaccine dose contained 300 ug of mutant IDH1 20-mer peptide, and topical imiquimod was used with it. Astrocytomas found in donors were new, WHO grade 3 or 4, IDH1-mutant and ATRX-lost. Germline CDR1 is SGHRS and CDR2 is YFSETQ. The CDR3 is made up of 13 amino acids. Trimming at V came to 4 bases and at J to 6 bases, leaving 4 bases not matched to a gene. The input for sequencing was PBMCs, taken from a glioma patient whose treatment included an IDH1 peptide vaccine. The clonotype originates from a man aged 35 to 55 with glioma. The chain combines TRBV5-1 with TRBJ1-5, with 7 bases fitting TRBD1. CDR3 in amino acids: CASSLGDSQPQHF. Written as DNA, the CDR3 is TGCGCCAGCAGCCTAGGGGACAGTCAGCCCCAGCATTTT.